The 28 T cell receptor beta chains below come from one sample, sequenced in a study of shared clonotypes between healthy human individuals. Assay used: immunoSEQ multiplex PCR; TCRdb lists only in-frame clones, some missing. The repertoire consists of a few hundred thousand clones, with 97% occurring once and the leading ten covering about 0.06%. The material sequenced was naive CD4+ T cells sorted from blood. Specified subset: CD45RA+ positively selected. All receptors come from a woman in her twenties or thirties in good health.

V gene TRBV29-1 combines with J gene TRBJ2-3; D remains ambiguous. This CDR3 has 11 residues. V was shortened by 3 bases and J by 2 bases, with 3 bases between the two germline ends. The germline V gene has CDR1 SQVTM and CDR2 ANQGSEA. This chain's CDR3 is CSVDTTDTQYF. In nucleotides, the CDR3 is TGCAGCGTTGATACCACAGATACGCAGTATTTT.

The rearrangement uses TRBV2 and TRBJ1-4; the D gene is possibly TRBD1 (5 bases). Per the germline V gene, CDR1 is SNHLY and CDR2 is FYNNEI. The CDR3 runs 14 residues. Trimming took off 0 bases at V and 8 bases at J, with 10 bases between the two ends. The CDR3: CASSEAGAGEKLFF. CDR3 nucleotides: TGTGCCAGCAGTGAAGCTGGCGCAGGGGAAAAACTGTTTTTT.

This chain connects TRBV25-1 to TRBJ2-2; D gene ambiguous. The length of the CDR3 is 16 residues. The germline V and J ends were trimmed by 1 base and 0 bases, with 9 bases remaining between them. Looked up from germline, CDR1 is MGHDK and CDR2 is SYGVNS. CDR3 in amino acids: CASSESGFANTGELFF. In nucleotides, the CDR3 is TGTGCCAGCAGTGAATCGGGCTTCGCGAACACCGGGGAGCTGTTTTTT.

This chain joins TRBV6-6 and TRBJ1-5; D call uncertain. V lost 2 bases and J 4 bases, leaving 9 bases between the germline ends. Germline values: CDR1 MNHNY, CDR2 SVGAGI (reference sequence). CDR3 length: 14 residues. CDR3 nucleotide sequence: TGTGCCAGCAGTTACGGGTATGAGAATCAGCCCCAGCATTTT. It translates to CASSYGYENQPQHF.

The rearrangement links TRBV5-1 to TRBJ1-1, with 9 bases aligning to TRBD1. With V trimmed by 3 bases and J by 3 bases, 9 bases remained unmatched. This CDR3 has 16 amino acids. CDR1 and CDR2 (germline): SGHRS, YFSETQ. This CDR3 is CASSSGQGGVDTEAFF. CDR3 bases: TGCGCCAGCAGCTCGGGACAGGGAGGGGTAGACACTGAAGCTTTCTTT.

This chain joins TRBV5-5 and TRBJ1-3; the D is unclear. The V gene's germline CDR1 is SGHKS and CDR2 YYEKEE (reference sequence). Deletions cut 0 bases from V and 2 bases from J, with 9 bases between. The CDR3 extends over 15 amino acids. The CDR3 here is CASSLGGNAGNTIYF. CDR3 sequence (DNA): TGTGCCAGCAGCTTGGGAGGGAATGCTGGAAACACCATATATTTT.

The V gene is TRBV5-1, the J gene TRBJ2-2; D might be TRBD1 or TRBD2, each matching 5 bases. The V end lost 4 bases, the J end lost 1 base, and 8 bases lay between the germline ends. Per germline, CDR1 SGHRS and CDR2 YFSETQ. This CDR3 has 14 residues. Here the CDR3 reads CASSGGGNTGELFF. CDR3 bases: TGCGCCAGCAGCGGTGGGGGGAACACCGGGGAGCTGTTTTTT.

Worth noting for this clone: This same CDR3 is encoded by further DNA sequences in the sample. CDR3 amino acids: CASSSGETQYF. The CDR3 DNA sequence: TGCGCCAGCAGCTCCGGGGAGACCCAGTACTTC. V and J are TRBV5-1 and TRBJ2-5; D remains ambiguous. Trimming removed 3 bases from V and 5 bases from J, with 5 bases in between. The CDR3 covers 11 residues. Germline V CDR1 and CDR2: SGHRS, YFSETQ.

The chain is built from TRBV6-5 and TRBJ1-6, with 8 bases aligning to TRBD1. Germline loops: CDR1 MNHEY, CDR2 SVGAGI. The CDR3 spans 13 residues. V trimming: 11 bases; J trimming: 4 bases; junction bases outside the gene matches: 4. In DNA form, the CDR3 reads TGTGCCGCCCGACAGGGGTATAATTCACCCCTCCACTTT. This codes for CAARQGYNSPLHF.

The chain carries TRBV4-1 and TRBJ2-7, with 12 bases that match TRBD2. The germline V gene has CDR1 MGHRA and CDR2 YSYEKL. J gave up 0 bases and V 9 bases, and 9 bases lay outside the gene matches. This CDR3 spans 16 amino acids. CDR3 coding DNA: TGCGCCAGTACGGGACTAGCGGGCCCCTACTCCTACGAGCAGTACTTC. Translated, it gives CASTGLAGPYSYEQYF.

In DNA, the CDR3 is TGTGCCAGCAGCGTACTGGCCGGTGGAGGTCAGCCCCAGCATTTT. Translating it yields CASSVLAGGGQPQHF. This sequence joins TRBV6-5 and TRBJ1-5; the D is unclear. CDR3 size: 15 residues. V lost 6 bases to trimming and J lost 6 bases, with 18 bases between them. Germline V gene data show CDR1 as MNHEY and CDR2 as SVGAGI.

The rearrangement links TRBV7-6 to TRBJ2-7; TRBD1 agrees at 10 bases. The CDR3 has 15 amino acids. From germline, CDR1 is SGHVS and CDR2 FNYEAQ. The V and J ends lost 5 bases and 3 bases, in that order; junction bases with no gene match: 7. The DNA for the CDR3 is TGTGCCAGCAGCCAACAGACAGGGGGCGGCTACGAGCAGTACTTC. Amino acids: CASSQQTGGGYEQYF. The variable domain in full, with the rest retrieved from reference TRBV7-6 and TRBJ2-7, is GAGVSQSPRYKVTKRGQDVALRCDPISGHVSLYWYRQALGQGPEFLTYFNYEAQQDKSGLPNDRFSAERPEGSISTLTIQRTEQRDSAMYRCASSQQTGGGYEQYFGPGTRLTVT.

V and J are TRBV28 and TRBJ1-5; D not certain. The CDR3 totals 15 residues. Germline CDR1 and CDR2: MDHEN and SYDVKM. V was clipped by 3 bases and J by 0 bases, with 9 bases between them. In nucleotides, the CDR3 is TGTGCCAGCAGTTTTAATTATCCTAGCAATCAGCCCCAGCATTTT. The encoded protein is CASSFNYPSNQPQHF.

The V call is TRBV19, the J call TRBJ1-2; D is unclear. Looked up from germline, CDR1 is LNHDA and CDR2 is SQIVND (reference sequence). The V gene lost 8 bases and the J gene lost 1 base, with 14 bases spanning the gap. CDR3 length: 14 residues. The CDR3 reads CASVLGHGNYGYTF. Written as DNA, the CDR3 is TGTGCCAGTGTCCTAGGGCACGGTAACTATGGCTACACCTTC. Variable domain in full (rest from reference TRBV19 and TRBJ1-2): DGGITQSPKYLFRKEGQNVTLSCEQNLNHDAMYWYRQDPGQGLRLIYYSQIVNDFQKGDIAEGYSVSREKKESFPLTVTSAQKNPTAFYLCASVLGHGNYGYTFGSGTRLTVV.

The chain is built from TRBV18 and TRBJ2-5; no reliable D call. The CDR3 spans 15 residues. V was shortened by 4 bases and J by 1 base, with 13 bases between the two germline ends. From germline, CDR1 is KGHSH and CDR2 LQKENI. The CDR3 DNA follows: TGTGCCAGCTCACGAGGATCCAGCGCCCAAGAGACCCAGTACTTC. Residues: CASSRGSSAQETQYF.

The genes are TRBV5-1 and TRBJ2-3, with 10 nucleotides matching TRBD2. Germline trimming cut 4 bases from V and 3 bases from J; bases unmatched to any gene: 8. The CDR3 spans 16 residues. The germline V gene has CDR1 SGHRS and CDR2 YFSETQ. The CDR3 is CASSPRSSGRTDTQYF. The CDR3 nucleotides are TGCGCCAGCAGCCCAAGGTCTAGCGGGAGAACAGATACGCAGTATTTT.

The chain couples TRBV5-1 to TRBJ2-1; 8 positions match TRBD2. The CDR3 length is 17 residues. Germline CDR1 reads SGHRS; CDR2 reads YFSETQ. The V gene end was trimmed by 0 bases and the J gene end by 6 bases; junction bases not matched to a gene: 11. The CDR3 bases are TGCGCCAGCAGCTTGGCCCGGACAGCGGGAGTTTTCAATGAGCAGTTCTTC. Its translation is CASSLARTAGVFNEQFF.

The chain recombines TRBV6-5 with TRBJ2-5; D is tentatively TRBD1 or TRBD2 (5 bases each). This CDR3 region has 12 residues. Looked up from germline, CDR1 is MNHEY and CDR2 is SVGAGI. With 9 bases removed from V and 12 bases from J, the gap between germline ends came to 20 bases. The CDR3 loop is CASHLTGGPEYF. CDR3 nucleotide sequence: TGTGCCAGTCACCTTACAGGCGGGCCCGAGTACTTC.

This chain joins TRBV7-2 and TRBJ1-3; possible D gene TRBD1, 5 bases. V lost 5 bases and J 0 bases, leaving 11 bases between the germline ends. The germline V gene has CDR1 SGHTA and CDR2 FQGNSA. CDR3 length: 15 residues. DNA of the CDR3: TGTGCCAGCAGCATACGACAGAGCTCTGGAAACACCATATATTTT. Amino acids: CASSIRQSSGNTIYF.

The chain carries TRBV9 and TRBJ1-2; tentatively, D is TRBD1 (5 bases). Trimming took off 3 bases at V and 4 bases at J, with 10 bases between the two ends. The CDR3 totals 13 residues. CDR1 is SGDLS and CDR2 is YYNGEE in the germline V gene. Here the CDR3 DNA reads TGTGCCAGCAGCGCGACGGGGACCTATGGCTACACCTTC. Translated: CASSATGTYGYTF.

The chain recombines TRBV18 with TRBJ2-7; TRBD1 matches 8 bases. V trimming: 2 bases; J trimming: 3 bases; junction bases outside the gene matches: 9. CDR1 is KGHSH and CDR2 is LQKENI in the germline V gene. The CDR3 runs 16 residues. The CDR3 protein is CASSPISTGGNYEQYF. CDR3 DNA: TGTGCCAGCTCACCAATATCAACAGGGGGAAACTACGAGCAGTACTTC.

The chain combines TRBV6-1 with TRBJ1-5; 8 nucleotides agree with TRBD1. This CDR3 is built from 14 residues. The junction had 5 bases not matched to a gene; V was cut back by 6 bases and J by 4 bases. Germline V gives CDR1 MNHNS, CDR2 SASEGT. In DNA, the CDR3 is TGTGCCAGCAGAGAAACAGGGGGTAATCAGCCCCAGCATTTT. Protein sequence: CASRETGGNQPQHF.

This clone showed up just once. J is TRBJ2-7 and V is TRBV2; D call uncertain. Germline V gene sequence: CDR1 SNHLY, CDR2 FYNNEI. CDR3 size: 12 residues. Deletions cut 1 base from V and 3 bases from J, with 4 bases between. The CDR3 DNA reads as TGTGCCAGCAGTGAAGGGGACTACGAGCAGTACTTC. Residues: CASSEGDYEQYF.

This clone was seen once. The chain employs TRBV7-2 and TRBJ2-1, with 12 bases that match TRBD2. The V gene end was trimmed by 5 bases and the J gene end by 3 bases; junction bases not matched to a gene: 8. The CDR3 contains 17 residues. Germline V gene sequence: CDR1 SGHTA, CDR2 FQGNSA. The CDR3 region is CASSPVRTSGVYNEQFF. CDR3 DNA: TGTGCCAGCAGCCCAGTACGGACTAGCGGGGTCTACAATGAGCAGTTCTTC.

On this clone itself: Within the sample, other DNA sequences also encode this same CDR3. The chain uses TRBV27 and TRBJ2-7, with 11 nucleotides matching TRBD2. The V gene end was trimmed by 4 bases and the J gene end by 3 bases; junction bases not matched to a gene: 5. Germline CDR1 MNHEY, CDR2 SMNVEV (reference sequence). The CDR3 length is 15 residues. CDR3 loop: CASSSGTSGYYEQYF. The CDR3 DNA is TGTGCCAGCAGTTCCGGGACTAGCGGTTACTACGAGCAGTACTTC.

The CDR3 DNA reads as TGTGCCAGCTACCTGGACGGAACCTACGAGCAGTACTTC. Translated: CASYLDGTYEQYF. The chain carries TRBV28 and TRBJ2-5; no clear D. The end of the DNA aligns better with TRBJ2-7, so the J call may be wrong. The CDR3 extends over 13 amino acids. Germline V gene data show CDR1 as MDHEN and CDR2 as SYDVKM.

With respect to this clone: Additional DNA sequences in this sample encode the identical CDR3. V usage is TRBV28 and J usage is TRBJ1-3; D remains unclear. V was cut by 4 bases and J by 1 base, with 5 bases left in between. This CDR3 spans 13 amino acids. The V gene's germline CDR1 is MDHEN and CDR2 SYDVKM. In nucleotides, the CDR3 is TGTGCCAGCAGTTCTGGGTCTGGAAACACCATATATTTT. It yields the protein CASSSGSGNTIYF.

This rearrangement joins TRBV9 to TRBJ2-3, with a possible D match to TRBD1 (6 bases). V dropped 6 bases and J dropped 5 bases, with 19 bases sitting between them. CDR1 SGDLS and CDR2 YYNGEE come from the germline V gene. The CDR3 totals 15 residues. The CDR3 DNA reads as TGTGCCAGCAACCGAGGGACCGCAGGGGTAGATACGCAGTATTTT. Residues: CASNRGTAGVDTQYF.